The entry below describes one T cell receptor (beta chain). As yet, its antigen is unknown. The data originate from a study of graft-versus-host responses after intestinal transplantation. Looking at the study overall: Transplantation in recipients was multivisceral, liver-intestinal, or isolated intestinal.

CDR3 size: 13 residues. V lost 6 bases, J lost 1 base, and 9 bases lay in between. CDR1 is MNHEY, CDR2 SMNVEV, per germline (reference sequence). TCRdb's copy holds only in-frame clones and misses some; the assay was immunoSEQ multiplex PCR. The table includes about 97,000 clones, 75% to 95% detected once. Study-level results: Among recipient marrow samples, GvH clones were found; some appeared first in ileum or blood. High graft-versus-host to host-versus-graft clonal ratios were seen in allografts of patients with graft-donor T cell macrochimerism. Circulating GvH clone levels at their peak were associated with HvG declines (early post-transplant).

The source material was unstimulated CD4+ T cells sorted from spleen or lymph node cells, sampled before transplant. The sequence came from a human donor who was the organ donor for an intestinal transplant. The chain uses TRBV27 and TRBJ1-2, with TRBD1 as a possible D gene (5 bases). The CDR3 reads CASSPQGNYGYTF. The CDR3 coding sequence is TGTGCCAGCAGCCCCCAGGGTAACTATGGCTACACCTTC.